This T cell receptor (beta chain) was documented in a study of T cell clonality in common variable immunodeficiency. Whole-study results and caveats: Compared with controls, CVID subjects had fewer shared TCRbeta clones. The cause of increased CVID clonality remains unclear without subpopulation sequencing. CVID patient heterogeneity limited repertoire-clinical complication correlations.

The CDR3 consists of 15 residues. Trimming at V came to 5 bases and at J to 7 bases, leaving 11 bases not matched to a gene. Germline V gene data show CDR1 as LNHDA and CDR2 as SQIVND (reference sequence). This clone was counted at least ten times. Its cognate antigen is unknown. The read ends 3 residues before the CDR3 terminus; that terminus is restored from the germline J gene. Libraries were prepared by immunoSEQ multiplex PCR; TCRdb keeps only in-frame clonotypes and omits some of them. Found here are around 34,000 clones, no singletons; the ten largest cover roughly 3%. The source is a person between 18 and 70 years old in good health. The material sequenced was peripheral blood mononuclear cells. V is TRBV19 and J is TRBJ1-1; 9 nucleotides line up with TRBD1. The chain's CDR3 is CASSPRPGQGSEAFF. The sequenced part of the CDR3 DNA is TGTGCCAGTAGTCCGCGACCGGGACAGGGAAGTGAA.